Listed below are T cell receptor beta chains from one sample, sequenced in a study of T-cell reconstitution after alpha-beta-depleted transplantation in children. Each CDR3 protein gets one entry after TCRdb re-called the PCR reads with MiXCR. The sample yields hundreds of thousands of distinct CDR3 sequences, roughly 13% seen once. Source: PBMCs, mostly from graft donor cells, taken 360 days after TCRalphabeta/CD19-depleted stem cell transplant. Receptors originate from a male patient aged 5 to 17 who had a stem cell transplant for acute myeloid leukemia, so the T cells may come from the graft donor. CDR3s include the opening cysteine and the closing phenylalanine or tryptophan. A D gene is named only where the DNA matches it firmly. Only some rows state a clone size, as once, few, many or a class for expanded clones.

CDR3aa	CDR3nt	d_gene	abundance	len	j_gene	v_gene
CASRAASTDTQYF	TGTGCCAGCAGAGCCGCCTCTACAGATACGCAGTATTTT	NA	NA	13	TRBJ2-3	TRBV6-1
CSVAGEGEQYF	TGCAGCGTTGCAGGGGAGGGTGAGCAGTACTTC	NA	many	11	TRBJ2-7	TRBV29-1
CASSFLPGQGLEEKLFF	TGTGCCAGCAGTTTTCTCCCGGGACAGGGATTGGAGGAAAAACTGTTTTTT	TRBD1	NA	17	TRBJ1-4	TRBV28
CASSAGLAGERTQYF	TGTGCCAGCAGCGCCGGACTAGCGGGAGAGCGCACGCAGTATTTT	TRBD2	few	15	TRBJ2-3	TRBV7-3
CASSFHSSEANF	TGTGCCAGCAGTTTTCACAGCTCAGAGGCGAACTTC	NA	few	12	TRBJ2-5	TRBV28
CASSFGLDPPDTQYF	TGTGCCAGCAGCTTCGGTCTCGACCCCCCAGATACGCAGTATTTT	NA	few	15	TRBJ2-3	TRBV5-8
CASSTEPAGGEIANTGELFF	TGTGCCAGCAGTACCGAACCGGCAGGGGGGGAAATCGCGAACACCGGGGAGCTGTTTTTT	NA	few	20	TRBJ2-2	TRBV6-2/TRBV6-3
CASSVVAGLSSYEQYF	TGTGCCAGCAGCGTCGTAGCGGGCCTAAGCTCCTACGAGCAGTACTTC	TRBD2	few	16	TRBJ2-7	TRBV7-2
CASSLGGLAGAVKREFF	TGCGCCAGCAGCTTGGGCGGACTAGCGGGGGCAGTCAAAAGGGAGTTCTTC	TRBD2	many	17	TRBJ2-1	TRBV5-1
CASSSWGQGGLQETQYF	TGTGCCAGCAGCAGCTGGGGGCAGGGGGGGCTCCAAGAGACCCAGTACTTC	NA	many	17	TRBJ2-5	TRBV12-3/TRBV12-4
CASRLEAVTGELFF	TGTGCCAGCAGGTTAGAGGCAGTAACCGGGGAGCTGTTTTTT	NA	many	14	TRBJ2-2	TRBV12-3/TRBV12-4
CASSLIGGADEQFF	TGTGCCAGCAGCTTAATTGGTGGAGCGGATGAGCAGTTCTTC	NA	NA	14	TRBJ2-1	TRBV7-3
CASTGGALRDTQYF	TGTGCCAGCACGGGCGGGGCCCTTCGAGATACGCAGTATTTT	NA	many	14	TRBJ2-3	TRBV2
CASSPTRTQETQYF	TGTGCCAGCAGCCCGACTAGGACCCAAGAGACCCAGTACTTC	NA	few	14	TRBJ2-5	TRBV6-1
CSGWTRVGELFF	TGCAGCGGATGGACTAGGGTCGGGGAGCTGTTTTTT	TRBD2	few	12	TRBJ2-2	TRBV29-1
CASSFRTSAPEQYF	TGCGCCAGCAGCTTCCGGACTAGTGCCCCCGAGCAGTACTTC	TRBD2	many	14	TRBJ2-7	TRBV5-1
CAISEGQVLTIGANVLTF	TGTGCCATCAGTGAAGGACAGGTCCTAACGATTGGGGCCAACGTCCTGACTTTC	TRBD1	NA	18	TRBJ2-6	TRBV10-3
CASSHPSGTSPYEQYF	TGTGCCAGCAGCCATCCTAGCGGGACAAGTCCCTACGAGCAGTACTTC	TRBD2	few	16	TRBJ2-7	TRBV7-6
CASSRTVANTGELFF	TGTGCCAGCAGCCGGACAGTAGCGAACACCGGGGAGCTGTTTTTT	NA	many	15	TRBJ2-2	TRBV7-2
CSAEPGVPNEQYF	TGCAGTGCCGAGCCTGGGGTGCCAAACGAGCAGTACTTC	NA	NA	13	TRBJ2-7	TRBV20-1
CSARNTGELFF	TGCAGTGCTCGGAACACCGGGGAGCTGTTTTTT	NA	many	11	TRBJ2-2	TRBV20-1
CASSLWMDRPYEQYF	TGTGCCAGCAGTTTATGGATGGACAGGCCCTACGAGCAGTACTTC	TRBD1	NA	15	TRBJ2-7	TRBV12-3/TRBV12-4
CSVLGQGLNEKLFF	TGCAGCGTCCTTGGACAGGGGCTTAATGAAAAACTGTTTTTT	TRBD1	many	14	TRBJ1-4	TRBV29-1
CSAESTDTQYF	TGCAGTGCAGAGAGCACAGATACGCAGTATTTT	NA	few	11	TRBJ2-3	TRBV20-1
CASSLLQAYEQYF	TGTGCCAGCAGTTTGTTACAGGCCTACGAGCAGTACTTC	NA	few	13	TRBJ2-7	TRBV28
CAISESRGSETQYF	TGTGCCATCAGTGAGTCGAGAGGTTCCGAGACCCAGTACTTC	NA	once	14	TRBJ2-5	TRBV10-3
CSVPRTQYNEQFF	TGCAGCGTTCCTCGGACGCAGTACAATGAGCAGTTCTTC	NA	NA	13	TRBJ2-1	TRBV29-1
CASSPWKGFSYEQYF	TGTGCCAGCAGTCCCTGGAAAGGGTTCTCCTACGAGCAGTACTTC	NA	few	15	TRBJ2-7	TRBV27
CATSDRHLQGAYEQFF	TGTGCCACCAGTGATCGGCACCTCCAAGGGGCCTATGAGCAGTTCTTC	NA	few	16	TRBJ2-1	TRBV24-1
CASSPGTGSHNEQFF	TGCGCCAGCAGCCCTGGGACAGGTTCTCACAATGAGCAGTTCTTC	TRBD1	few	15	TRBJ2-1	TRBV5-1
CASSLDRNSYEQYF	TGCGCCAGCAGTCTGGACCGAAACTCCTACGAGCAGTACTTC	NA	NA	14	TRBJ2-7	TRBV4-3
CSARTHDSITYEQYF	TGCAGTGCTAGGACCCATGACAGTATCACCTACGAGCAGTACTTC	NA	few	15	TRBJ2-7	TRBV20-1
CASSLGLDRGRRETQYF	TGTGCCAGCAGTTTAGGTCTGGACAGGGGGAGGAGGGAGACCCAGTACTTC	TRBD1	NA	17	TRBJ2-5	TRBV27
CSVLDMTKLFF	TGCAGCGTTCTCGACATGACAAAGCTGTTTTTT	NA	NA	11	TRBJ1-4	TRBV29-1
CASSLAYRQNTEAFF	TGCGCCAGCAGCTTGGCCTATCGGCAGAACACTGAAGCTTTCTTT	NA	few	15	TRBJ1-1	TRBV5-1
CASSQVQAVAGKQFF	TGTGCCAGCAGCCAAGTGCAGGCGGTAGCGGGCAAGCAGTTCTTC	TRBD2	NA	15	TRBJ2-1	TRBV3-1
CSASLWGTATYEQYF	TGCAGTGCTAGCCTCTGGGGGACAGCCACCTACGAGCAGTACTTC	TRBD1	NA	15	TRBJ2-7	TRBV20-1
CASSVDNTGELFF	TGTGCCAGCAGCGTAGACAACACCGGGGAGCTGTTTTTT	NA	NA	13	TRBJ2-2	TRBV9
CSVGPDTQYF	TGCAGCGTCGGACCAGATACGCAGTATTTT	NA	many	10	TRBJ2-3	TRBV29-1
CASSHRWKRGSKRDTQYF	TGTGCCAGCAGCCATAGATGGAAGCGCGGGAGTAAACGAGATACGCAGTATTTT	TRBD2	few	18	TRBJ2-3	TRBV4-2
CASSWGLINTGELFF	TGCGCCAGCAGCTGGGGACTCATAAACACCGGGGAGCTGTTTTTT	NA	few	15	TRBJ2-2	TRBV5-1
CSQQGAYEQYF	TGCAGCCAACAGGGGGCCTACGAGCAGTACTTC	TRBD1	many	11	TRBJ2-7	TRBV20-1
CSARVAGLAAHNEQFF	TGCAGTGCTAGAGTAGCGGGACTAGCGGCTCACAATGAGCAGTTCTTC	TRBD2	many	16	TRBJ2-1	TRBV20-1
CASSLRGMDYGYTF	TGTGCCAGCAGTTTGCGGGGTATGGACTATGGCTACACCTTC	NA	many	14	TRBJ1-2	TRBV28
CASNWGTGTDTQYF	TGCGCCAGCAACTGGGGGACGGGCACAGATACGCAGTATTTT	NA	many	14	TRBJ2-3	TRBV5-1
CASSSTGSDYEQYF	TGCGCCAGCAGCTCGACAGGGTCCGACTACGAGCAGTACTTC	TRBD1	NA	14	TRBJ2-7	TRBV5-1
CASSLRLPYEQYF	TGTGCCAGCAGCTTAAGACTGCCCTACGAGCAGTACTTC	NA	many	13	TRBJ2-7	TRBV7-2
CSANLAGGPDTQYF	TGCAGTGCTAATTTAGCGGGAGGGCCAGATACGCAGTATTTT	TRBD2	many	14	TRBJ2-3	TRBV20-1
CSARGDNYGYTF	TGCAGTGCTAGGGGGGACAACTATGGCTACACCTTC	NA	few	12	TRBJ1-2	TRBV20-1
CASRRTGDSPLHF	TGTGCCAGCAGGAGGACAGGGGATTCACCCCTCCACTTT	TRBD1	NA	13	TRBJ1-6	TRBV13
CATLLGTSGTTVAGELFF	TGTGCCACCTTACTTGGGACTAGCGGGACTACGGTGGCCGGGGAGCTGTTTTTT	TRBD2	many	18	TRBJ2-2	TRBV10-3
CASTTDTANTGELFF	TGTGCCAGCACTACAGACACCGCGAACACCGGGGAGCTGTTTTTT	NA	NA	15	TRBJ2-2	TRBV2
CSERALAIYEQYF	TGCAGTGAGCGTGCACTAGCAATCTACGAGCAGTACTTC	NA	few	13	TRBJ2-7	TRBV20-1
CATSAARSYEQYF	TGTGCCACCAGTGCGGCCAGATCCTACGAGCAGTACTTC	NA	many	13	TRBJ2-7	TRBV24-1